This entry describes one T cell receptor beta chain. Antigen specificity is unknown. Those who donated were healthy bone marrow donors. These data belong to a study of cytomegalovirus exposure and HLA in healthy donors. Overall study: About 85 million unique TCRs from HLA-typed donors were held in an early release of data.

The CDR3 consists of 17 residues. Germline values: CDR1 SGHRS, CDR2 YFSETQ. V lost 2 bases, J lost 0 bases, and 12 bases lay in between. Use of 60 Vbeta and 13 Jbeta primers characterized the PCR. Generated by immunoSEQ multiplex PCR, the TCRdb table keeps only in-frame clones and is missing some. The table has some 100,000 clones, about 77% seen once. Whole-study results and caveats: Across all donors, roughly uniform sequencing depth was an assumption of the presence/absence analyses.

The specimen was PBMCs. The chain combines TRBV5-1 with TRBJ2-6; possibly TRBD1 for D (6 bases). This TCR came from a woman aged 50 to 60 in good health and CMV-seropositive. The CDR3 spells CASSFGQSYSGANVLTF. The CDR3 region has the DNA TGCGCCAGCAGCTTCGGACAGAGTTACTCTGGGGCCAACGTCCTGACTTTC.